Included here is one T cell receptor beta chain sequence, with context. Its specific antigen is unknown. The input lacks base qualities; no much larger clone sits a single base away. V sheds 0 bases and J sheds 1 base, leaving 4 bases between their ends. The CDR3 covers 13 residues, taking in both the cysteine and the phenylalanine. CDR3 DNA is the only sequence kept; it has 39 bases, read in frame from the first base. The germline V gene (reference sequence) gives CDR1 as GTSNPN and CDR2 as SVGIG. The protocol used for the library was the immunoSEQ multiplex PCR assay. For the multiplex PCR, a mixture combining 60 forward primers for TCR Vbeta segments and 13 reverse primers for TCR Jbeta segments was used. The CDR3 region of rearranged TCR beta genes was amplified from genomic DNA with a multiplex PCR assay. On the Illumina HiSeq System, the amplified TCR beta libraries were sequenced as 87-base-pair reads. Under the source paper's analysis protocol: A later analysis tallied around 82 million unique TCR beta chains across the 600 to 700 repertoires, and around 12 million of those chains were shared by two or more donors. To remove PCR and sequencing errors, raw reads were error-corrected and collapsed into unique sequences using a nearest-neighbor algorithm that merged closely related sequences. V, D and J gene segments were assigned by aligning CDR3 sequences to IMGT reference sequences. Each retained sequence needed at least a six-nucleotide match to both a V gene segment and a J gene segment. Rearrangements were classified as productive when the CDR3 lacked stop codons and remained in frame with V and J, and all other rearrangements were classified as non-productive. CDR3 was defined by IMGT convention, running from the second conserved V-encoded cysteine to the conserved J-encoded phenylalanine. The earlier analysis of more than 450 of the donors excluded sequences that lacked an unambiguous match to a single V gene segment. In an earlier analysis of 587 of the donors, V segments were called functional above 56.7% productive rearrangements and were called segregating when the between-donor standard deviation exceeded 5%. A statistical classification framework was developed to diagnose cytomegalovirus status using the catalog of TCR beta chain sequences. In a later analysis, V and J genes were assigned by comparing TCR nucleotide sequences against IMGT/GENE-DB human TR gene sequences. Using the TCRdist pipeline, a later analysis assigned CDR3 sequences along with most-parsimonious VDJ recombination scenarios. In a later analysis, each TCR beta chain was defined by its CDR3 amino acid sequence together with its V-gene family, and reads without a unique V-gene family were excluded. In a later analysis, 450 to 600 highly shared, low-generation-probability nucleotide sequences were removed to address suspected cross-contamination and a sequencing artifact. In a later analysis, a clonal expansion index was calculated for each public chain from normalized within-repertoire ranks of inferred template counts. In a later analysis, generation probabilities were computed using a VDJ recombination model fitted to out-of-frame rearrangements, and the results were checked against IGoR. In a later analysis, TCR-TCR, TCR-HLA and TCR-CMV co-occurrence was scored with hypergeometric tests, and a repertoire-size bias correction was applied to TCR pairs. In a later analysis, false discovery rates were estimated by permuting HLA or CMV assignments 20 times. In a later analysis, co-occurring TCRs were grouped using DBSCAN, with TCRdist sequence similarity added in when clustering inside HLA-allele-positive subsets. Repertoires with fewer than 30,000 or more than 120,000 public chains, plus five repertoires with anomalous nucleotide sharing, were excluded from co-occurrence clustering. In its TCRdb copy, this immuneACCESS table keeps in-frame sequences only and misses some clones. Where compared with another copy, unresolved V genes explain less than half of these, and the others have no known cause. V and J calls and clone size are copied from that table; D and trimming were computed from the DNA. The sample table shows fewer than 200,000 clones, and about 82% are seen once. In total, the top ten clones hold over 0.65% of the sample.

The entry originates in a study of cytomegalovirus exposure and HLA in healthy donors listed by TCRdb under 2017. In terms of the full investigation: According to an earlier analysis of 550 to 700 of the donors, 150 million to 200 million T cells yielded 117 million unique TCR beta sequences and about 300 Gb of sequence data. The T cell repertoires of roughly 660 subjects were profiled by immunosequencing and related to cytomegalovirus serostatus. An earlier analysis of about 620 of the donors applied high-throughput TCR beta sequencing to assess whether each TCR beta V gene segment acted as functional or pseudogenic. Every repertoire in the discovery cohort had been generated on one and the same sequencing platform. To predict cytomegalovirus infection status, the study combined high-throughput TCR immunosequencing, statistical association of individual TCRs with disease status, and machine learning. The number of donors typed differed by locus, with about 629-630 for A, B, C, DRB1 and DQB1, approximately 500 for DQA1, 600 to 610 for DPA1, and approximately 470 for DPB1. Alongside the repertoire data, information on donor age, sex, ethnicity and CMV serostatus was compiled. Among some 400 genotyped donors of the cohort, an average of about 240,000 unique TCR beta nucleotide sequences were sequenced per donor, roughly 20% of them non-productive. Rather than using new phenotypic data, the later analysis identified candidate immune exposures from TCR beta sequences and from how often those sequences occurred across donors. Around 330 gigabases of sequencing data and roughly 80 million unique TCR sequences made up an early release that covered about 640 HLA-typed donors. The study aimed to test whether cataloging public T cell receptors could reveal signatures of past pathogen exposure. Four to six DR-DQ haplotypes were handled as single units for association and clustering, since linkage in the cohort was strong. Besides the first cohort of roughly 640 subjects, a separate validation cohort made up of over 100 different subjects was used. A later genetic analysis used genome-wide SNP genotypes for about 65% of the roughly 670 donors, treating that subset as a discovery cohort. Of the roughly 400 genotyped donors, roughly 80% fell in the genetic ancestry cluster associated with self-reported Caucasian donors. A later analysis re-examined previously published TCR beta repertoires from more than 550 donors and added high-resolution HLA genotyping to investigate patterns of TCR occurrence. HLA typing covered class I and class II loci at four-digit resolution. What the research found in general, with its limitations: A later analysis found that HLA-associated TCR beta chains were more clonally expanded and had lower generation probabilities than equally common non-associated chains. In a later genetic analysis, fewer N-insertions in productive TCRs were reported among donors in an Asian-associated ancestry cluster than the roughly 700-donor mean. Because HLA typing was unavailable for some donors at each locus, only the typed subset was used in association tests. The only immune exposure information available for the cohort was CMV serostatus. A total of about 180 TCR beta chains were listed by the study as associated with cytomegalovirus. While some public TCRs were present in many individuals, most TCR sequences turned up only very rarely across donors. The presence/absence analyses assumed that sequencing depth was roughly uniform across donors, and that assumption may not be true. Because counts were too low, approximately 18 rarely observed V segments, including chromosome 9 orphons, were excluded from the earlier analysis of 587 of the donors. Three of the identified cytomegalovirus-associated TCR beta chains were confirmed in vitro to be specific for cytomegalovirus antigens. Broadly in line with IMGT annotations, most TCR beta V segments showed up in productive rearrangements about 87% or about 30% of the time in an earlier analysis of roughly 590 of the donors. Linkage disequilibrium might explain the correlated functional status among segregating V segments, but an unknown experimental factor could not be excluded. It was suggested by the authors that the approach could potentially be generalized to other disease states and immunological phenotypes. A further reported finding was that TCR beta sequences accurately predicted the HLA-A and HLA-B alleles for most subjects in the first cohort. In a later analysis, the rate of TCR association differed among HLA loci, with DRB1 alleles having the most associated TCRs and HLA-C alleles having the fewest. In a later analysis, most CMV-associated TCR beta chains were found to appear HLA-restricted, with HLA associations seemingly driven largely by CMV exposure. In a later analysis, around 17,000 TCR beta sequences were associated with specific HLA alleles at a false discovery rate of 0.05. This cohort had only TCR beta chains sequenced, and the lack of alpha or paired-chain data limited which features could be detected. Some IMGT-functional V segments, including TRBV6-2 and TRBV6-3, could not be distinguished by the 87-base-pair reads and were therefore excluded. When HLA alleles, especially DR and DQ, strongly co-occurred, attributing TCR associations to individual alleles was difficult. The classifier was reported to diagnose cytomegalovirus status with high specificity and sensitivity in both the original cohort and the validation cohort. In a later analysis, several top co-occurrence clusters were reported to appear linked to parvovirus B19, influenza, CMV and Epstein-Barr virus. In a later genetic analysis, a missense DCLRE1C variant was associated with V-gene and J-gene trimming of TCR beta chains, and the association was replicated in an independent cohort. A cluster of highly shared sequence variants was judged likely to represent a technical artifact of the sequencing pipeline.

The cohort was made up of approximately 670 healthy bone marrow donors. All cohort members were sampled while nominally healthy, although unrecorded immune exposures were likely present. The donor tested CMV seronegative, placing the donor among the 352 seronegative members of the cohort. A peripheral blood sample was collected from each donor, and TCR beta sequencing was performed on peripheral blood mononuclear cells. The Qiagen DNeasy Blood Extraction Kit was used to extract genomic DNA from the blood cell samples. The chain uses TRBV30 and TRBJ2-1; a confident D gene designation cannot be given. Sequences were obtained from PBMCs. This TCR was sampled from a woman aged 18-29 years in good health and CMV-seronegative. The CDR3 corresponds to CAWSVHSYNEQFF. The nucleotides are TGTGCCTGGAGTGTTCATTCCTACAATGAGCAGTTCTTC.